The 25 T cell receptor beta chains reported below all come from one sample, sequenced in a study of cytomegalovirus exposure and HLA in healthy donors. The PCR was carried out with 60 Vbeta primers and 13 Jbeta primers. Profiling relied on immunoSEQ multiplex PCR, and the TCRdb table lists in-frame clones only, not all of them. This table has about 160,000 clones, roughly 81% appearing once. Sequencing was performed on PBMCs. These receptors came from a woman in her fifties or sixties in good health and CMV-seronegative.

The table lists this clone with a count of one. This chain links TRBV2 with TRBJ2-5; 7 bases map to TRBD2. The trim removed 1 base at V and 6 bases at J, leaving 14 bases unmatched. This CDR3 has 17 residues. From germline, CDR1 is SNHLY and CDR2 FYNNEI. This chain's CDR3 is CASSEGSWGGRTKTQYF. CDR3 DNA sequence: TGTGCCAGCAGTGAAGGGTCCTGGGGGGGGAGGACGAAGACCCAGTACTTC.

The chain carries TRBV7-2 and TRBJ2-5, with D possibly being TRBD1 (6 bases). V lost 4 bases and J lost 5, with 14 bases in between. The germline V gene has CDR1 SGHTA and CDR2 FQGNSA. The CDR3 is made up of 14 amino acids. CDR3 in amino acids: CASSWYSGVETQYF. The CDR3 bases are TGTGCCAGCAGCTGGTACTCAGGGGTGGAGACCCAGTACTTC.

The chain employs TRBV6-1 and TRBJ2-7; 9 bases match TRBD1. This CDR3 contains 12 residues. V shed 1 base and J 9 bases; nucleotides not matched to a gene: 1. CDR1 is MNHNS, CDR2 SASEGT, per germline. The CDR3 region is CASSEDRGRQYF. The CDR3 DNA reads TGTGCCAGCAGTGAAGACAGGGGGCGGCAGTACTTC.

The CDR3: CASSWGTSGGSTDTQYF. CDR3 DNA: TGTGCCAGCAGCTGGGGAACTAGCGGGGGAAGCACAGATACGCAGTATTTT. The V gene is TRBV7-2, the J gene TRBJ2-3; TRBD2 matches 11 bases. V gave up 4 bases and J gave up 0 bases; unmatched junction bases: 6. Germline CDR1 and CDR2: SGHTA and FQGNSA. This CDR3 comprises 17 residues.

On this clone itself: At one end, the junction sequence differs from germline, possibly due to a read error. The CDR3 coding sequence is TGCAGTGCAGGAAACAGGGTTATCTTT. Translated, it gives CSAGNRVIF. The chain carries TRBV20-1 and TRBJ1-1; perhaps TRBD1 as D (6 bases). The CDR3 is 9 amino acids. The germline gives CDR1 DFQATT, CDR2 SNEGSKA (reference sequence).

The table lists this clone with a few counts. The chain links TRBV27 to TRBJ2-2; the D gene is possibly TRBD1 (6 bases). V was shortened by 9 bases and J by 4 bases, with 12 bases between the two germline ends. Germline CDR1 reads MNHEY; CDR2 reads SMNVEV (reference sequence). The CDR3 length is 13 residues. This CDR3 reads CASQTGTTGELFF. The CDR3 nucleotides read TGTGCCAGTCAAACAGGGACCACCGGGGAGCTGTTTTTT.

The V and J genes are TRBV10-3 and TRBJ2-2; the D gene is possibly TRBD2 (7 bases). Germline CDR1 reads ENHRY; CDR2 reads SYGVKD. V lost 2 bases and J lost 1, with 11 bases in between. The CDR3 is 16 amino acids. CDR3: CAISERGGRNTGELFF. The DNA for the CDR3 is TGTGCCATCAGTGAGAGGGGGGGCAGGAACACCGGGGAGCTGTTTTTT.

This clone showed up just a few times. The rearrangement joins TRBV6-1 to TRBJ1-4; D perhaps matches TRBD1 (6 bases). V shed 2 bases and J shed 11 bases, with 45 bases lying between them. This CDR3 spans 24 amino acids. Germline V CDR1 and CDR2: MNHNS, SASEGT. CDR3 sequence (DNA): TGTGCCAGCAGTGAATTTATAGGGGCAGGGGCCAATAAAGTCCTAATGTCCCCTGGATGGAAACTGTTTTTT. It is translated as CASSEFIGAGANKVLMSPGWKLFF.

The CDR3 spells CASSPRGQGAQNEQYF. The CDR3 region has the DNA TGTGCCAGCTCACCACGGGGACAGGGGGCTCAAAACGAGCAGTACTTC. This chain uses TRBV18 with TRBJ2-7, with TRBD1 matching over 12 bases. The germline gives CDR1 KGHSH, CDR2 LQKENI. The CDR3 has 16 residues. V gave up 1 base and J gave up 5 bases; unmatched junction bases: 6. Combining the CDR3 with reference TRBV18 and TRBJ2-7 gives the whole variable domain NAGVMQNPRHLVRRRGQEARLRCSPMKGHSHVYWYRQLPEEGLKFMVYLQKENIIDESGMPKERFSAEFPKEGPSILRIQQVVRGDSAAYFCASSPRGQGAQNEQYFGPGTRLTVT.

The chain uses TRBV27 and TRBJ1-2, with a possible D match to TRBD1 (5 bases). CDR1 MNHEY and CDR2 SMNVEV come from the germline V gene (reference sequence). The CDR3 has 14 amino acids. Trimming took 4 bases from V and 6 from J, leaving 15 bases between them. CDR3 protein: CASSSWPGRDGYTF. The DNA of the CDR3 is TGTGCCAGCAGTTCATGGCCCGGCAGGGATGGCTACACCTTC.

The genes are TRBV6-5 and TRBJ2-7; 8 nucleotides agree with TRBD2. This CDR3 comprises 14 residues. Germline V gene lookup returns CDR1 MNHEY and CDR2 SVGAGI. V shed 8 bases and J 2 bases; nucleotides not matched to a gene: 8. Here the CDR3 DNA reads TGTGCCAGCTGGACCGGGACTAGAACCTACGAGCAGTACTTC. Its translation is CASWTGTRTYEQYF.

The chain carries TRBV14 and TRBJ2-7; 7 positions match TRBD2. Germline CDR1 SGHDN, CDR2 FVKESK. The CDR3 loop spans 13 amino acids. Germline trimming cut 4 bases from V and 7 bases from J; bases unmatched to any gene: 7. CDR3 protein: CASSLGLTTEQYF. In DNA, the CDR3 is TGTGCCAGCAGCCTGGGACTAACTACTGAGCAGTACTTC. Using reference TRBV14 and TRBJ2-7 for the parts outside the CDR3, the full variable domain is EAGVTQFPSHSVIEKGQTVTLRCDPISGHDNLYWYRRVMGKEIKFLLHFVKESKQDESGMPNNRFLAERTGGTYSTLKVQPAELEDSGVYFCASSLGLTTEQYFGPGTRLTVT.

The V and J genes are TRBV6-1 and TRBJ1-1, with no clear D. Per germline, CDR1 MNHNS and CDR2 SASEGT. This CDR3 contains 10 residues. Trimming pared 5 bases from V and 7 bases from J, leaving 5 bases between. CDR3 coding DNA: TGTGCCAGCAGTTCCATTGAAGCTTTCTTT. Encoded protein: CASSSIEAFF.

This rearrangement joins TRBV7-2 to TRBJ1-6, with a tentative D call TRBD1 (6 bases). V was cut by 2 bases and J by 10 bases, with 15 bases left in between. From germline, CDR1 is SGHTA and CDR2 FQGNSA. The CDR3 extends over 15 amino acids. CDR3 sequence (DNA): TGTGCCAGCAGCTTACCCCCTGGGGGCGGGTCACCCCTCCACTTT. Translation gives CASSLPPGGGSPLHF.

This chain joins TRBV9 and TRBJ1-4; D is unresolved. The length of the CDR3 is 14 residues. The germline CDR1 and CDR2 sequences are SGDLS and YYNGEE. V lost 4 bases to trimming and J lost 7 bases, with 14 bases between them. Here the CDR3 reads CASSPSGRSEKLFF. The CDR3, as DNA: TGTGCCAGCAGCCCGTCCGGGAGGAGTGAAAAACTGTTTTTT.

CDR3 amino acids: CASSPFKNTEAFF. DNA of the CDR3: TGTGCCAGCTCACCATTTAAGAACACTGAAGCTTTCTTT. The rearrangement joins TRBV18 to TRBJ1-1; D remains unclear. CDR3 length: 13 amino acids. CDR1 is KGHSH, CDR2 LQKENI, per germline. V lost 2 bases and J 1 base, leaving 5 bases between the germline ends.

This clone was observed a handful of times. The chain carries TRBV2 and TRBJ2-5; 12 bases agree with TRBD2. V was clipped by 8 bases and J by 2 bases; unmatched bases: 3. The germline CDR1 and CDR2 sequences are SNHLY and FYNNEI. CDR3 size: 14 residues. Here the CDR3 reads CASSLAGGQETQYF. In DNA form, the CDR3 reads TGTGCCAGCTCTCTAGCGGGGGGGCAAGAGACCCAGTACTTC.

The chain links TRBV7-2 to TRBJ2-2; perhaps TRBD2 as D (5 bases). The CDR3 length is 14 residues. The ends were cut back, 6 bases at V and 3 bases at J, with 11 bases in the middle. CDR1 and CDR2 (germline): SGHTA, FQGNSA. The CDR3 coding sequence is TGTGCCAGCAGTCGCAGAGGGTACACCGGGGAGCTGTTTTTT. Protein: CASSRRGYTGELFF.

This chain joins TRBV25-1 and TRBJ1-2; 10 nucleotides agree with TRBD1. J gave up 8 bases and V 2 bases, and 11 bases lay outside the gene matches. In germline, CDR1 is MGHDK, CDR2 SYGVNS. CDR3 size: 16 residues. In DNA, the CDR3 is TGTGCCAGCAGTGAACCCGGGACAGGGGAGCGTTGGGGCTACACCTTC. This codes for CASSEPGTGERWGYTF.

The chain links TRBV10-3 to TRBJ1-2, with 7 bases identical to TRBD1. The CDR3 extends over 14 amino acids. V dropped 7 bases and J dropped 8; count of bases not matched to a gene: 13. Germline V gene sequence: CDR1 ENHRY, CDR2 SYGVKD. CDR3 bases: TGTGCCATCACCCCGGGACAGATTCCCTACGGCTACACCTTC. Its translation: CAITPGQIPYGYTF.

For the CDR3, the DNA is TGTGCCAGCAGCTTGGCGGGGGGCTTATCTCCAAAACTGTTTTTT. Its translation: CASSLAGGLSPKLFF. The chain couples TRBV5-4 to TRBJ1-4; D perhaps matches TRBD1 (6 bases). CDR3 size: 15 residues. Trimming removed 0 bases at V and 10 bases at J, with 16 bases between. Per germline, CDR1 SGHNT and CDR2 YYREEE (reference sequence).

This clone occurred once. V usage is TRBV11-1 and J usage is TRBJ2-5; TRBD1 matches 7 bases. The length of the CDR3 is 14 residues. Trimming took 3 bases from V and 2 from J; bases not matched to a gene: 3. The V gene's germline CDR1 is SGHAT and CDR2 FQDESV (reference sequence). The CDR3 spells CASSLGTVQETQYF. CDR3 DNA sequence: TGTGCCAGCAGCTTGGGGACAGTTCAAGAGACCCAGTACTTC.

The rearrangement joins TRBV13 to TRBJ2-7; a possible D gene is TRBD1 (7 bases). Germline V gene data show CDR1 as PRHDT and CDR2 as FYEKMQ (reference sequence). V was pared by 5 bases and J by 7 bases, with 15 bases between. The CDR3 length is 13 residues. The CDR3 region is CASSTLTGREQYF. The CDR3 region has the DNA TGTGCCAGCAGCACCTTGACAGGGAGGGAGCAGTACTTC.

The CDR3: CASSSSAGTGGDQPQHF. CDR3 coding DNA: TGTGCCAGCAGCTCCTCCGCCGGGACAGGGGGGGATCAGCCCCAGCATTTT. The gene calls are TRBV7-9 and TRBJ1-5; 11 bases agree with TRBD1. V trimming: 4 bases; J trimming: 5 bases; junction bases outside the gene matches: 10. The CDR3 length is 17 residues. Germline CDR1 SEHNR, CDR2 FQNEAQ (reference sequence).

The rearrangement joins TRBV18 to TRBJ1-4; 10 bases line up with TRBD1. This CDR3 is built from 16 residues. With 6 bases clipped from V and 3 bases from J, the junction kept 7 bases outside the gene matches. Germline CDR1 is KGHSH and CDR2 is LQKENI. The CDR3 protein is CASSKTGGSANEKLFF. The CDR3 coding sequence is TGTGCCAGCTCGAAGACAGGGGGCTCGGCTAATGAAAAACTGTTTTTT.